The rows below give T cell receptor beta chains drawn from one sample of a study of blood T cells in healthy people across ages. TCRdb re-called the 5' RACE reads with MiXCR, one entry per CDR3 protein. This sample yields hundreds of thousands of distinct CDR3 sequences, of which about 61% are seen a single time; approximately 24% belongs to the top ten. Sequencing was performed on blood. Receptor source: a man aged 35-49 years in good health. Each CDR3 is given with its conserved first and last residue. Fields, in order: D gene, clone size, J gene, V gene, CDR3 DNA, CDR3 protein. The D gene is left open where the match is weak. Rows may omit the clone size; those that give it use once, few, many or a size class.

>-|-|TRBJ2-3|TRBV11-3
TGTGCCAGCAGCTTAAACGGGGGTACAGATACGCAGTATTTT
CASSLNGGTDTQYF
>-|-|TRBJ2-1|TRBV5-1
TGTGCCAGCAGCTCCCCCGCACGGGAAAAGGGGTTCTTC
CASSSPAREKGFF
>TRBD1|-|TRBJ2-7|TRBV7-6
TGTGCCAGCAGCGGGGGACAGGGGGCAGAAAGGAATGAGCAGTACTTC
CASSGGQGAERNEQYF
>-|-|TRBJ2-3|TRBV4-1
TGCGCCAGCAGCCAACGGGCTTTTTCAGATACGCAGTATTTT
CASSQRAFSDTQYF
>-|-|TRBJ2-5|TRBV20-1
TGCAGCGGCAGGGATTACCAAGAGACCCAGTACTTC
CSGRDYQETQYF
>TRBD2|-|TRBJ2-1|TRBV29-1
TGCAGCGTTGAAGACGCCCCCCTAGCGGGAACGTCAGACGAGCAGTTCTTC
CSVEDAPLAGTSDEQFF
>-|-|TRBJ2-1|TRBV4-2
TGTGCCAGCAGCCAAGATTCCGGGCAGTCGGGTAGGAATGAGCAGTTCTTC
CASSQDSGQSGRNEQFF
>TRBD2|-|TRBJ2-1|TRBV7-2
TGTGCCAGCAGCTCTACCGGGACTAGCTACTTCAATGAGCAGTTCTTC
CASSSTGTSYFNEQFF
>TRBD2|-|TRBJ2-7|TRBV5-1
TGCGCCAGCAGCAAGACTAGCGGGACCGCCTACGAGCAGTACTTC
CASSKTSGTAYEQYF
>-|-|TRBJ2-2|TRBV28
TGTGCTAGCAGTTTATTGAAGGGGAACACCGGGGAGCTGTTTTTT
CASSLLKGNTGELFF
>TRBD1|-|TRBJ1-6|TRBV6-5
TGTGCCAGCAGTACTTTTGCCGGGACAGGATTTAATTCACCCCTCCACTTT
CASSTFAGTGFNSPLHF
>-|many|TRBJ2-3|TRBV7-2
TGTGCCAGCAGCCCCCAGGATACGCAGTATTTT
CASSPQDTQYF
>-|few|TRBJ2-7|TRBV5-1
TGCGCCAGCAGCTCGCTCTCAGGGGCGACCTCCTACGAGCAGTACTTC
CASSSLSGATSYEQYF
>-|once|TRBJ1-1|TRBV4-1
TGCGCCAGCAGCCTCGTTCGGTGGCAGGGCGAGCGGTTCTTCACTGAAGCTTTCTTT
CASSLVRWQGERFFTEAFF
>-|-|TRBJ1-2|TRBV4-2
TGTGCCAGCAGCCAAGATAACAGTCCGCCCACCTTC
CASSQDNSPPTF
>TRBD1|-|TRBJ2-3|TRBV4-1
TGCGCCAGCGGCCAAGTCGGGACAGGGGCAGATACGCAGTATTTT
CASGQVGTGADTQYF
>-|few|TRBJ2-6|TRBV6-5
TGTGCCAGCAGAGATTATGGCTCTGGGGCCAACGTCCTGACTTTC
CASRDYGSGANVLTF
>TRBD1|-|TRBJ1-5|TRBV7-2
TGTGCCAGCAGCATAATCGCGTCAGGGGGGATCAATCAGCCCCAGCATTTT
CASSIIASGGINQPQHF
>TRBD2|-|TRBJ2-3|TRBV20-1
TGCAGTGCTAGGCCCGAACTAGCGGGAGAAACAGATACGCAGTATTTT
CSARPELAGETDTQYF
>TRBD1|-|TRBJ2-7|TRBV3-1
TGTGCCAGCAACCAAGGACAGGGGTTCAACGAGCAGTACTTC
CASNQGQGFNEQYF
>TRBD2|-|TRBJ2-1|TRBV28
TGTGCCAGCAGTTCGCAATTAGCGGGAGGGCTTTTCCTCCGCTCCTACAATGAGCAGTTCTTC
CASSSQLAGGLFLRSYNEQFF
>-|-|TRBJ2-1|TRBV21-1
TGTGCCAGCAGCGCGGACCATTGGGGCGAGCAGTTCTTC
CASSADHWGEQFF
>-|-|TRBJ1-6|TRBV5-1
TGCGCCAGCAGCCAGGACTTCAGCTCCTATAATTCACCCCTCCACTTT
CASSQDFSSYNSPLHF
>TRBD2|-|TRBJ2-1|TRBV4-2
TGTGCCAGCGGGAGGGGACTAGCGGGGGAATCCCCCTACAATGAGCAGTTCTTC
CASGRGLAGESPYNEQFF
>TRBD1|few|TRBJ2-7|TRBV11-1
TGTGCCAGCAGCTGGGACAGTTTATACGAGCAGTACTTC
CASSWDSLYEQYF
>-|-|TRBJ2-3|TRBV21-1
TGTGCCAGCAGCGAAAGGGGAGCGGGAGCCGAAGATACGCAGTATTTT
CASSERGAGAEDTQYF
>-|-|TRBJ1-1|TRBV12-3/TRBV12-4
TGTGCCAGCAGTTTCCCAGGGACCAACACTGAAGCTTTCTTT
CASSFPGTNTEAFF
>-|few|TRBJ2-1|TRBV15
TGTGCCACCAGCGGCCGACAGACTGGGGAGCAGTTCTTC
CATSGRQTGEQFF
>TRBD1|once|TRBJ1-5|TRBV20-1
TGCAGTGCTCCCAAATCCAGGGGGGGCAATCAGCCCCAGCATTTT
CSAPKSRGGNQPQHF
>-|-|TRBJ1-3|TRBV12-3/TRBV12-4
TGTGCCAGCACCCAGGCAGGGCCTGGAAACACCATATATTTT
CASTQAGPGNTIYF
>-|-|TRBJ2-2|TRBV4-3
TGCGCCAGCAGCCAAGATCAGGGAAGGGCCGGGGAGCTGTTTTTT
CASSQDQGRAGELFF
>-|once|TRBJ2-4|TRBV10-3
TGTGCCATCACAGAGGAGTCAGGAAACATTCAGTACTTC
CAITEESGNIQYF
>TRBD1|few|TRBJ2-5|TRBV5-1
TGCGCCAGCAGCTTGTTACCGGGACAGGGTACCGTAGAGACCCAGTACTTC
CASSLLPGQGTVETQYF
>TRBD1|-|TRBJ1-4|TRBV7-9
TGTGCCGGCAGCTTAGCTGACAGGGGGCTTAGGGGTGAAAAACTGTTTTTT
CAGSLADRGLRGEKLFF
>TRBD1|few|TRBJ2-7|TRBV20-1
TGCAGTGCAAGGAGGGATGGGACAGGGGACGAGCAGTACTTC
CSARRDGTGDEQYF
>TRBD1|-|TRBJ2-7|TRBV29-1
TGCAGCGTTGAATTGCGTGGACAGGGGGACGAGCAGTACTTC
CSVELRGQGDEQYF
>-|few|TRBJ2-7|TRBV11-2
TGTGCCAGCACTCGCCGGTCAGACGAGCAGTACTTC
CASTRRSDEQYF
>-|few|TRBJ2-7|TRBV28
TGTGCCAGCAGTTTCCACCGCCTAAAGGTGCGAACTACGGAGCAGTACTTC
CASSFHRLKVRTTEQYF
>-|few|TRBJ2-1|TRBV7-2
TGTGCCAGCGGAGTTAGTAGCTCCTACAATGAGCAGTTCTTC
CASGVSSSYNEQFF
>TRBD2|-|TRBJ2-3|TRBV10-3
TGTGCCATCAGCGTTAGCGGGATCAGAACAGATACGCAGTATTTT
CAISVSGIRTDTQYF
>-|-|TRBJ2-6|TRBV10-3
TGTGCCATCAGTGAGAGGTCTGGGGCCAACGTCCTGACTTTC
CAISERSGANVLTF
>TRBD2|few|TRBJ2-5|TRBV5-1
TGCGCCAGCACCTTAGGACTAGATGAGACCCAGTACTTC
CASTLGLDETQYF
>-|-|TRBJ2-1|TRBV4-3
TGCGCCAGCAGCCAAGAGGCTAGCCATCACAAGGAGCAGTTCTTC
CASSQEASHHKEQFF
>-|-|TRBJ1-4|TRBV2
TGTGCCAGCAATGGGGTAGGGGCTAATGAAAAACTGTTTTTT
CASNGVGANEKLFF
>-|-|TRBJ2-7|TRBV15
TGTGCCACCAGCATCCAATACACCGGCGAGCAGTACTTC
CATSIQYTGEQYF
>-|-|TRBJ2-7|TRBV21-1
TGTGCCAGCAGCAATGGGCGGAGCTCCTACGAGCAGTACTTC
CASSNGRSSYEQYF
>-|few|TRBJ2-5|TRBV9
TGTGCCAGCAGCGTAAGCAGAGGGGCTCCCGAGACCCAGTACTTC
CASSVSRGAPETQYF
>-|-|TRBJ1-5|TRBV27
TGTGCCAGCAGTTTATTGGGGGGGGGTGATCAGCCCCAGCATTTT
CASSLLGGGDQPQHF
>-|-|TRBJ2-7|TRBV25-1
TGTGCCAGCAGTAAAACGGGACTTAGTTACGAGCAGTACTTC
CASSKTGLSYEQYF
>TRBD1|-|TRBJ1-1|TRBV9
TGTGCCAGCAGCGGGACAGGGGGACTGAACACTGAAGCTTTCTTT
CASSGTGGLNTEAFF
>-|-|TRBJ2-5|TRBV5-1
TGCGCCAGCCGACTTGGGACTGCCGGGGAGACCCAGTACTTC
CASRLGTAGETQYF
>TRBD1|-|TRBJ1-1|TRBV14
TGTGCCAGCAGCCCCTTACAGGGGGCTTTCACTGAAGCTTTCTTT
CASSPLQGAFTEAFF
>-|once|TRBJ2-3|TRBV6-5
TGTGCCTCCCGCTTGGGAAGCACAGATACGCAGTATTTT
CASRLGSTDTQYF
>-|-|TRBJ2-3|TRBV5-1
TGCGCCAGCAGCTACAGAAGGGCGAACAGGGGAGGCCCGGATACGCAGTATTTT
CASSYRRANRGGPDTQYF
>-|-|TRBJ1-2|TRBV20-1
TGCAGTGCTAGAGATAAAGGGAGGGGATATAACTATGGCTACACCTTC
CSARDKGRGYNYGYTF
>TRBD1|-|TRBJ2-4|TRBV6-2/TRBV6-3
TGTGCCAGCAGTTACTCGGACAGGGTCAAAAACATTCAGTACTTC
CASSYSDRVKNIQYF
>-|-|TRBJ2-7|TRBV12-3/TRBV12-4
TGTGCCAGCAGTTTAGCCCCCGACTCGTTCGTGAGGTACGAGCAGTACTTC
CASSLAPDSFVRYEQYF
>-|-|TRBJ2-1|TRBV2
TGTGCCAGCAGTGAAGGTTTGGCGGAGCCAGGGTTCTTC
CASSEGLAEPGFF